These 26 T cell receptor beta chains were all obtained from the same sample, sequenced in a study of cytomegalovirus exposure and HLA in healthy donors. The PCR employed 60 Vbeta primers together with 13 Jbeta primers. Sequenced by immunoSEQ multiplex PCR; TCRdb stores in-frame clones only, minus some. The table lists about 150,000 clones, 72% of them singletons, with less than 2.5% in the top ten. Sequenced input: PBMCs. The origin of the receptors is a man aged 35 to 55 in good health and CMV-seronegative.

This clone was detected only a few times. This chain's CDR3 is CASSTGTPGTEAFF. DNA of the CDR3: TGTGCCAGTAGTACCGGGACTCCGGGCACTGAAGCTTTCTTT. V gene TRBV19 combines with J gene TRBJ1-1, with D possibly being TRBD1 (5 bases). This CDR3 has 14 amino acids. Trimming removed 4 bases at V and 4 bases at J, with 13 bases between. Germline V gene sequence: CDR1 LNHDA, CDR2 SQIVND (reference sequence). The full variable domain, completed using reference TRBV19 and TRBJ1-1, is DGGITQSPKYLFRKEGQNVTLSCEQNLNHDAMYWYRQDPGQGLRLIYYSQIVNDFQKGDIAEGYSVSREKKESFPLTVTSAQKNPTAFYLCASSTGTPGTEAFFGQGTRLTVV.

In its sample, this clone was seen once. The chain couples TRBV10-3 to TRBJ1-5; D is ambiguous. CDR1 is ENHRY and CDR2 is SYGVKD in the germline V gene. This CDR3 is built from 13 residues. The ends were cut back, 10 bases at V and 2 bases at J, with 12 bases in the middle. CDR3 sequence reads: CATQRVGNQPQHF. The CDR3 DNA reads TGTGCCACCCAAAGAGTGGGCAATCAGCCCCAGCATTTT.

In this sample, this clone turned up a few times. The chain has TRBV19 and TRBJ1-2, with a weak D call TRBD1 (6 bases). The V gene's germline CDR1 is LNHDA and CDR2 SQIVND (reference sequence). The CDR3 is 18 residues long. Between the trimmed V and J ends, which lost 4 bases and 2 bases, there was a span of 23 bases. CDR3 residues: CASSTQGRGRQANYGYTF. CDR3 in DNA: TGTGCCAGTAGTACTCAAGGTCGGGGAAGACAGGCGAACTATGGCTACACCTTC.

This clone was seen only a few times. CDR3 DNA: TGTGCCAGCAGTGAAGAACAGGCCTATAATTCACCCCTCCACTTT. Encoded protein: CASSEEQAYNSPLHF. The chain employs TRBV2 and TRBJ1-6, with a possible D match to TRBD1 (5 bases). The CDR3 consists of 15 residues. Trimming pared 1 base from V and 2 bases from J, leaving 6 bases between. Germline V gene data show CDR1 as SNHLY and CDR2 as FYNNEI.

The chain joins TRBV5-1 to TRBJ2-7; a weak D match, TRBD2 (5 bases). Trimming stripped 1 base from V and 3 bases from J, with 5 bases between. The CDR3 length is 12 residues. Germline V gene data show CDR1 as SGHRS and CDR2 as YFSETQ. The CDR3 is CASSLRGYEQYF. The DNA of the CDR3 is TGCGCCAGCAGCTTGCGGGGCTACGAGCAGTACTTC. Drawing the rest from reference TRBV5-1 and TRBJ2-7, the complete variable domain is KAGVTQTPRYLIKTRGQQVTLSCSPISGHRSVSWYQQTPGQGLQFLFEYFSETQRNKGNFPGRFSGRQFSNSRSEMNVSTLELGDSALYLCASSLRGYEQYFGPGTRLTVT.

This clone has just one count. The chain links TRBV19 to TRBJ2-3; 7 positions agree with TRBD2. This CDR3 spans 14 amino acids. The J segment lost 3 bases and the V segment lost 5 bases, leaving 5 bases of the junction unmatched. CDR1 and CDR2 (germline): LNHDA, SQIVND (reference sequence). CDR3 residues: CASSAGGSTDTQYF. In DNA form, the CDR3 reads TGTGCCAGTAGTGCGGGCGGGAGTACAGATACGCAGTATTTT.

V usage is TRBV4-2 and J usage is TRBJ2-3, with D maybe TRBD2 (6 bases). This CDR3 is built from 15 residues. Trimming removed 5 bases from V and 0 bases from J, with 12 bases in between. Germline V gene lookup returns CDR1 LGHNA and CDR2 YNFKEQ. CDR3: CASSSSGDSTDTQYF. CDR3 sequence (DNA): TGTGCCAGCAGCTCCTCGGGGGACAGCACAGATACGCAGTATTTT.

The V gene is TRBV5-4, the J gene TRBJ1-3; D gene ambiguous. The CDR3 has 15 residues. Germline V gene lookup returns CDR1 SGHNT and CDR2 YYREEE (reference sequence). V was shortened by 0 bases and J by 1 base, with 8 bases between the two germline ends. Written as DNA, the CDR3 is TGTGCCAGCAGCTTGGGCGCGGGGTCTGGAAACACCATATATTTT. Its translation is CASSLGAGSGNTIYF.

The chain has TRBV5-1 and TRBJ2-5, with TRBD1 identical over 10 bases. With 3 bases clipped from V and 3 bases from J, the junction kept 20 bases outside the gene matches. Germline V gene data show CDR1 as SGHRS and CDR2 as YFSETQ. This CDR3 is 20 amino acids long. CDR3: CASSSDRGLMTGRVKETQYF. CDR3 nucleotides: TGCGCCAGCAGCTCCGACAGGGGGCTTATGACGGGGCGCGTCAAAGAGACCCAGTACTTC.

The table lists this clone with a few counts. This chain joins TRBV5-1 and TRBJ2-3, with 9 bases identical to TRBD1. Trimming took 0 bases from V and 0 from J; bases not matched to a gene: 2. CDR1 and CDR2 (germline): SGHRS, YFSETQ. CDR3 length: 16 amino acids. The CDR3 DNA reads TGCGCCAGCAGCTTGGAGGGACAGGGTAGCACAGATACGCAGTATTTT. Amino acid sequence: CASSLEGQGSTDTQYF. The whole variable domain, remainder taken from reference TRBV5-1 and TRBJ2-3, is KAGVTQTPRYLIKTRGQQVTLSCSPISGHRSVSWYQQTPGQGLQFLFEYFSETQRNKGNFPGRFSGRQFSNSRSEMNVSTLELGDSALYLCASSLEGQGSTDTQYFGPGTRLTVL.

This clone showed up just once. The rearrangement joins TRBV7-9 to TRBJ1-1; D is possibly TRBD1 (5 bases). The germline V gene encodes CDR1 SEHNR and CDR2 FQNEAQ (reference sequence). V was clipped by 5 bases and J by 3 bases, with 16 bases between them. The CDR3 is 15 amino acids. The CDR3 DNA reads as TGTGCCAGCAGCCATAGCACAGGTATGGACACTGAAGCTTTCTTT. Translation gives CASSHSTGMDTEAFF.

The chain has TRBV28 and TRBJ1-4; D is uncertain. The V end lost 7 bases, the J end lost 2 bases, and 8 bases lay between the germline ends. The CDR3 has 13 amino acids. CDR1 is MDHEN, CDR2 SYDVKM, per germline. The CDR3 loop reads CASNSGTNEKLFF. The CDR3, as DNA: TGTGCCAGCAACTCAGGTACTAATGAAAAACTGTTTTTT.

V and J are TRBV7-2 and TRBJ1-4; the D is unclear. The V and J ends lost 0 bases and 8 bases respectively, with 13 bases between them. Germline V gene lookup returns CDR1 SGHTA and CDR2 FQGNSA. The CDR3 extends over 15 amino acids. The DNA of the CDR3 is TGTGCCAGCAGCTTAGCGGGCAGTCCTCGCGAAAAACTGTTTTTT. It specifies CASSLAGSPREKLFF.

The sample holds a few counts of this clone. This rearrangement joins TRBV4-1 to TRBJ1-5; 8 nucleotides line up with TRBD1. Germline-derived CDR1 and CDR2 are MGHRA and YSYEKL. Unmatched junction bases numbered 7, after V lost 1 base and J lost 5 bases. CDR3 length: 16 residues. CDR3 nucleotides: TGCGCCAGCAGCCAAGGGACAGGGACCCCCTATCAGCCCCAGCATTTT. It specifies CASSQGTGTPYQPQHF.

The genes are TRBV29-1 and TRBJ2-7; maybe TRBD1 (6 bases). Germline CDR1 is SQVTM and CDR2 is ANQGSEA. The CDR3 has 13 residues. Trimming shortened V by 2 bases and J by 2 bases, and 10 bases separated the two germline ends. The CDR3 reads CSVEIRQAYEQYF. CDR3 in DNA: TGCAGCGTTGAAATCAGACAGGCCTACGAGCAGTACTTC.

V and J are TRBV14 and TRBJ2-3; 12 bases map to TRBD1. The junction had 2 bases not matched to a gene; V was cut back by 4 bases and J by 3 bases. This CDR3 spans 15 amino acids. Germline loops: CDR1 SGHDN, CDR2 FVKESK. In nucleotides, the CDR3 is TGTGCCAGCAGCCCGGGACAGGGGGCAACAGATACGCAGTATTTT. It codes for CASSPGQGATDTQYF.

V and J are TRBV19 and TRBJ2-1; 10 bases agree with TRBD1. The CDR3 length is 15 residues. Losses at the gene ends were 6 bases for V and 10 bases for J; bases not matched to a gene: 12. The germline V gene encodes CDR1 LNHDA and CDR2 SQIVND (reference sequence). CDR3 in amino acids: CASSRGTGVRGEQFF. The CDR3 DNA follows: TGTGCCAGTAGCCGGGGGACAGGGGTCCGCGGGGAGCAGTTCTTC. Full variable domain (outside the CDR3, taken from reference TRBV19 and TRBJ2-1): DGGITQSPKYLFRKEGQNVTLSCEQNLNHDAMYWYRQDPGQGLRLIYYSQIVNDFQKGDIAEGYSVSREKKESFPLTVTSAQKNPTAFYLCASSRGTGVRGEQFFGPGTRLTVL.

This clone has just one count. The chain recombines TRBV7-6 with TRBJ1-2, with a possible D match to TRBD1 (6 bases). Germline V lookup: CDR1 SGHVS, CDR2 FNYEAQ. This CDR3 is built from 15 residues. Trimming removed 1 base at V and 8 bases at J, with 17 bases between. CDR3 DNA: TGTGCCAGCAGCTTAGGACCGACAGGACCGGTGGGCTACACCTTC. Translated: CASSLGPTGPVGYTF.

V gene TRBV5-1 combines with J gene TRBJ2-7; 12 bases agree with TRBD2. Trimming cost V 4 bases and J 6 bases; bases outside gene matches: 5. Germline values: CDR1 SGHRS, CDR2 YFSETQ. There are 14 residues in the CDR3. The chain's CDR3 is CASSLGLAGSEQYF. Written as DNA, the CDR3 is TGCGCCAGCAGCCTAGGACTAGCGGGAAGCGAGCAGTACTTC.

The chain uses TRBV30 and TRBJ2-3; D perhaps matches TRBD2 (5 bases). Trimming cost V 7 bases and J 2 bases, with 16 bases left between them. Germline assignment: CDR1 GTSNPN and CDR2 SVGIG (reference sequence). The CDR3 length is 14 residues. CDR3 residues: CAFGGVGYTDTQYF. CDR3 nucleotides: TGTGCCTTCGGAGGCGTCGGATACACAGATACGCAGTATTTT. The whole variable domain, remainder taken from reference TRBV30 and TRBJ2-3, is SQTIHQWPATLVQPVGSPLSLECTVEGTSNPNLYWYRQAAGRGLQLLFYSVGIGQISSEVPQNLSASRPQDRQFILSSKKLLLSDSGFYLCAFGGVGYTDTQYFGPGTRLTVL.

This clone was seen a single time. The genes are TRBV9 and TRBJ2-6, with 7 nucleotides matching TRBD1. The CDR3 extends over 16 amino acids. Germline V gene sequence: CDR1 SGDLS, CDR2 YYNGEE. Losses at the gene ends were 3 bases for V and 2 bases for J; bases not matched to a gene: 5. The CDR3 DNA reads as TGTGCCAGCAGCGGATCAGGACAGGCTGGGGCCAACGTCCTGACTTTC. This gives the protein CASSGSGQAGANVLTF. The full variable domain, its missing parts supplied by reference TRBV9 and TRBJ2-6, is DSGVTQTPKHLITATGQRVTLRCSPRSGDLSVYWYQQSLDQGLQFLIQYYNGEERAKGNILERFSAQQFPDLHSELNLSSLELGDSALYFCASSGSGQAGANVLTFGAGSRLTVL.

This clone was seen only once. Other DNA sequences in the sample encode the same CDR3. The chain recombines TRBV10-1 with TRBJ2-7, with D possibly being TRBD2 (6 bases). V shed 0 bases and J shed 2 bases, with 11 bases lying between them. Germline CDR1 is WNHNN and CDR2 is SYGVQD (reference sequence). The CDR3 is 15 residues long. The DNA for the CDR3 is TGCGCCAGCAGTGAGTCGCGGGATCCTACCTACGAGCAGTACTTC. This sequence encodes CASSESRDPTYEQYF.

The genes are TRBV27 and TRBJ2-7; TRBD2 matches 11 bases. J lost 2 bases, V lost 6 bases, and 3 bases had no gene match. This CDR3 is built from 14 residues. The germline V gene encodes CDR1 MNHEY and CDR2 SMNVEV (reference sequence). In DNA, the CDR3 is TGTGCCAGCAGGTCGGGACTAGCGGCCTACGAGCAGTACTTC. This codes for CASRSGLAAYEQYF.

This chain links TRBV5-1 with TRBJ2-6; D remains ambiguous. Trimming stripped 1 base from V and 0 bases from J, with 11 bases between. Germline values: CDR1 SGHRS, CDR2 YFSETQ. The CDR3 length is 17 residues. The CDR3 protein is CASSLLPGRSGANVLTF. CDR3 in DNA: TGCGCCAGCAGCTTGTTACCAGGCCGCTCTGGGGCCAACGTCCTGACTTTC.

In this sample, this clone turned up once. V gene TRBV28 combines with J gene TRBJ2-7; TRBD1 matches 8 bases. Per germline, CDR1 MDHEN and CDR2 SYDVKM. With V trimmed by 6 bases and J by 2 bases, 9 bases remained unmatched. This CDR3 has 15 amino acids. CDR3 coding DNA: TGTGCCAGCAGCCCCCCCGGACAGGGAGCCTACGAGCAGTACTTC. Protein product: CASSPPGQGAYEQYF.

About this clone: The junction differs from germline at one of its ends, possibly a read error. The chain has TRBV4-1 and TRBJ2-7; D might be TRBD2 (6 bases). Germline CDR1 MGHRA, CDR2 YSYEKL. There are 15 residues in the CDR3. Written as DNA, the CDR3 is TGCGCCAGCAGACAAGATCCTAGCGCCCGATACGAGCAGTACTTC. Translated: CASRQDPSARYEQYF.